These T cell receptor beta chains were read from a single sample in a study of cytomegalovirus exposure and HLA in healthy donors. Sequencing was performed with immunoSEQ multiplex PCR; in TCRdb, only in-frame clones are kept and a portion is missing. The table records 250,000 to 300,000 clones, about four fifths of them present only once. Source material: PBMCs. The origin of the receptors is a woman aged 40 to 50 in good health and CMV-seropositive. The CDR3 runs from the conserved cysteine through the conserved F or W. Clone size is shown for a subset of rows, as once, few, many or a class of expanded clone.

clone size: NA
J gene: TRBJ1-5
V gene: TRBV7-2
CDR3 protein: CASSPEAGQPQHF

clone size: NA
J gene: TRBJ2-5
V gene: TRBV7-9
CDR3 protein: CASSLAGAETQYF

clone size: NA
J gene: TRBJ2-7
V gene: TRBV11-1
CDR3 protein: CASSLGSTELPYEQYF

clone size: NA
J gene: TRBJ1-1
V gene: TRBV9
CDR3 protein: CASSEGEHSTEAFF

clone size: NA
J gene: TRBJ1-1
V gene: TRBV6-6
CDR3 protein: CASSWNRVRDTEAFF

clone size: NA
J gene: TRBJ2-3
V gene: TRBV4-3
CDR3 protein: CASSQSGTSGTASTDTQYF

clone size: NA
J gene: TRBJ1-1
V gene: TRBV11-3
CDR3 protein: CASSRTGLDTEAFF

clone size: once
J gene: TRBJ2-7
V gene: TRBV4-2
CDR3 protein: CASSQEETGIIYEQYF

clone size: NA
J gene: TRBJ1-5
V gene: TRBV5-6
CDR3 protein: CASSFLQSGNQPQHF

clone size: NA
J gene: TRBJ1-3
V gene: TRBV6-5
CDR3 protein: CASSPQGAAGNTIYF

clone size: NA
J gene: TRBJ2-2
V gene: TRBV5-1
CDR3 protein: CASSLVLAGRNWAGELFF

clone size: NA
J gene: TRBJ1-1
V gene: TRBV10-3
CDR3 protein: CAISEKHDTEAFF

clone size: NA
J gene: TRBJ1-6
V gene: TRBV6-5
CDR3 protein: CASSWGTGGGSPLHF

clone size: NA
J gene: TRBJ2-3
V gene: TRBV9
CDR3 protein: CASSVAGGPTDTQYF

clone size: NA
J gene: TRBJ1-5
V gene: TRBV2
CDR3 protein: CASSNDRGRGQPQHF

clone size: NA
J gene: TRBJ2-2
V gene: TRBV7-9
CDR3 protein: CASSPATGTNTGELFF

clone size: few
J gene: TRBJ2-6
V gene: TRBV11-3
CDR3 protein: CASSLAPGAGANVLTF

clone size: NA
J gene: TRBJ2-3
V gene: TRBV29-1
CDR3 protein: CSVVPGQGATDTQYF

clone size: NA
J gene: TRBJ1-5
V gene: TRBV7-3
CDR3 protein: CASSLWGRRDKSNQPQHF

clone size: NA
J gene: TRBJ1-1
V gene: TRBV19
CDR3 protein: CASSTQGQREAFF

clone size: NA
J gene: TRBJ1-4
V gene: TRBV7-9
CDR3 protein: CASSSMTDEKLFF

clone size: NA
J gene: TRBJ2-3
V gene: TRBV29-1
CDR3 protein: CSVEAPGVDTQYF

clone size: NA
J gene: TRBJ2-5
V gene: TRBV5-1
CDR3 protein: CASSSTGPSTQYF

clone size: NA
J gene: TRBJ2-6
V gene: TRBV18
CDR3 protein: CASSPLAGSSGANVLTF

clone size: NA
J gene: TRBJ1-2
V gene: TRBV11-1
CDR3 protein: CASSPTSGGRDGYTF

clone size: NA
J gene: TRBJ2-7
V gene: TRBV5-1
CDR3 protein: CASSRGETYEQYF

clone size: NA
J gene: TRBJ1-5
V gene: TRBV6-5
CDR3 protein: CASSYSGVNQPQHF

clone size: NA
J gene: TRBJ2-5
V gene: TRBV5-1
CDR3 protein: CASSLGGGRETQYF

clone size: NA
J gene: TRBJ2-1
V gene: TRBV4-3
CDR3 protein: CASSQTSYNEQFF

clone size: NA
J gene: TRBJ1-1
V gene: TRBV28
CDR3 protein: CASISGGLEAFF

clone size: NA
J gene: TRBJ2-1
V gene: TRBV7-9
CDR3 protein: CASSLADWERGSSYNEQFF

clone size: NA
J gene: TRBJ2-1
V gene: TRBV5-6
CDR3 protein: CASSYRDRGISEQFF

clone size: once
J gene: TRBJ1-2
V gene: TRBV21-1
CDR3 protein: CASSRPQWTGNYGYTF

clone size: few
J gene: TRBJ1-2
V gene: TRBV4-2
CDR3 protein: CASSPRGTGIDGYTF

clone size: NA
J gene: TRBJ2-2
V gene: TRBV14
CDR3 protein: CASSLLASTGELFF

clone size: NA
J gene: NA
V gene: TRBV5-4
CDR3 protein: CASSLGASGYSYEQYF

clone size: NA
J gene: TRBJ1-2
V gene: TRBV28
CDR3 protein: CASTSFGTGTPGYTF

clone size: NA
J gene: TRBJ2-3
V gene: TRBV11-2
CDR3 protein: CASSLIGLSTDTQYF

clone size: NA
J gene: TRBJ2-1
V gene: TRBV6-5
CDR3 protein: CASSSLAGGSNEQFF

clone size: NA
J gene: TRBJ2-2
V gene: TRBV7-2
CDR3 protein: CASSGLAGGWAGELFF

clone size: NA
J gene: TRBJ2-3
V gene: TRBV27
CDR3 protein: CASRPGQGGTDTQYF

clone size: NA
J gene: TRBJ1-5
V gene: TRBV7-6
CDR3 protein: CASSVGTGNQPQHF

clone size: NA
J gene: TRBJ1-1
V gene: TRBV4-3
CDR3 protein: CASSQGAAGGYTEAFF

clone size: NA
J gene: TRBJ1-5
V gene: TRBV7-9
CDR3 protein: CATLKGQGTYSNQPQHF

clone size: NA
J gene: TRBJ2-1
V gene: TRBV7-2
CDR3 protein: CASSTPGTGGWEQFF